Presented here are 7 T cell receptor beta chains from one specimen sequenced in a study of blood T cell repertoires in COVID-19. Clones were read by immunoSEQ multiplex PCR, and TCRdb kept only the in-frame ones, dropping some. The profile shows under 75,000 clones, around 88% of them singletons. The sample consisted of peripheral blood. The receptors originated from a human donor in a cohort sampled during active COVID-19.

V gene TRBV5-1 combines with J gene TRBJ2-7; D may be TRBD2 (6 bases). The CDR3 runs 14 residues. Trimming removed 0 bases from V and 5 bases from J, with 12 bases in between. Germline V gene lookup returns CDR1 SGHRS and CDR2 YFSETQ. CDR3 in amino acids: CASSLGDLIHEQYF. The CDR3 DNA reads TGCGCCAGCAGCTTGGGGGACTTAATCCACGAGCAGTACTTC.

The J gene is TRBJ2-1, the V gene TRBV5-8; 13 nucleotides match TRBD2. V was clipped by 4 bases and J by 13 bases; unmatched bases: 8. Germline lookup yields CDR1 SGHTS and CDR2 YDEGEE. The CDR3 has 14 residues. CDR3 nucleotides: TGTGCCAGCAGCACGGGACTAGCGGGGTCCTTACAGTTCTTC. Amino acids: CASSTGLAGSLQFF.

There are a few counts of this clone. The genes are TRBV30 and TRBJ1-2; the D gene is possibly TRBD1 (5 bases). Per the germline V gene, CDR1 is GTSNPN and CDR2 is SVGIG (reference sequence). Trimming removed 2 bases from V and 8 bases from J, with 15 bases in between. This CDR3 has 13 residues. This CDR3 is CAWSSGLSSGYTF. The CDR3 DNA reads TGTGCCTGGAGTTCGGGACTCTCCTCGGGCTACACCTTC.

CDR3 DNA sequence: TGTGCCAGCAGTGACCGGACAGGGACGAGTGGCTACACCTTC. It translates to CASSDRTGTSGYTF. The chain recombines TRBV2 with TRBJ1-2; 8 positions match TRBD1. The CDR3 totals 14 residues. J was trimmed by 7 bases and V by 3 bases; bases with no gene match: 7. The germline V gene has CDR1 SNHLY and CDR2 FYNNEI.

V usage is TRBV5-1 and J usage is TRBJ2-1; 10 bases are shared with TRBD2. CDR3 length: 16 amino acids. J lost 7 bases, V lost 3 bases, and 10 bases had no gene match. CDR1 SGHRS and CDR2 YFSETQ come from the germline V gene. The CDR3: CASSSTSGGAINEQFF. The DNA for the CDR3 is TGCGCCAGCAGCTCGACGAGCGGGGGGGCCATTAATGAGCAGTTCTTC.

V gene TRBV5-1 combines with J gene TRBJ2-3; tentative D call: TRBD2 (5 bases). Germline CDR1 is SGHRS and CDR2 is YFSETQ. V was clipped by 0 bases and J by 6 bases, with 8 bases between them. The CDR3 is made up of 13 amino acids. CDR3 in amino acids: CASSLGGKDTQYF. CDR3 sequence (DNA): TGCGCCAGCAGCTTGGGAGGGAAGGATACGCAGTATTTT.

The chain combines TRBV9 with TRBJ1-1; 8 nucleotides agree with TRBD1. J gave up 1 base and V 5 bases, and 7 bases lay outside the gene matches. The CDR3 extends over 15 amino acids. Germline loops: CDR1 SGDLS, CDR2 YYNGEE. The CDR3 is CASSYGTGQNTEAFF. The CDR3 nucleotides read TGTGCCAGCAGTTACGGGACAGGACAGAACACTGAAGCTTTCTTT.